A selection of T cell receptor beta chains follows, all from one sample in a study of T cells in localized non-small cell lung cancer. TCRdb keeps only in-frame clones here, not all; method: immunoSEQ multiplex PCR. The sample records about 41,000 clones, approximately 90% being singletons. The sample was peripheral blood, taken before any cancer treatment. The receptor set was obtained from a woman aged 18-55 years with stage III lung adenocarcinoma. Both conserved end residues are part of each CDR3. Fields, in order: clone size, J gene, D gene, CDR3 length, V gene, CDR3 DNA, CDR3 protein. A D gene is named only where the DNA matches it firmly. Part of the rows lack a size; the others show once, few, many or a class for expanded clones.

NA TRBJ2-7 NA 14 TRBV27 TGTGCCAGCAGTTTATCTTCAGTAAGCTACGAGCAGTACTTC CASSLSSVSYEQYF
NA TRBJ1-2 TRBD1 17 TRBV5-1 TGCGCCAGCAGCGGAATCCCGGGACAGGGGGCGTCGGGTGGCTACACCTTC CASSGIPGQGASGGYTF
NA TRBJ1-1 NA 14 TRBV28 TGTGCCAGCAGTCTTGGCCTAGGGGGTCGTGAAGCTTTCTTT CASSLGLGGREAFF
few TRBJ2-1 NA 15 TRBV9 TGTGCCAGCAGCGTGCGCGACATCTCCTACAATGAGCAGTTCTTC CASSVRDISYNEQFF
NA TRBJ1-2 NA 13 TRBV9 TGTGCCAGCAGCGTAGGTGGGGACTATGGCTACACCTTC CASSVGGDYGYTF
NA TRBJ2-2 TRBD2 18 TRBV7-3 TGTGCCAGCAGCTTAGCTTCCCCTAGCGGGGGGAACACCGGGGAGCTGTTTTTT CASSLASPSGGNTGELFF
NA TRBJ2-7 NA 11 TRBV2 TGTGCCAGCGGGGCCAGGTACGAGCAGTACTTC CASGARYEQYF
NA TRBJ2-1 NA 16 TRBV9 TGTGCCAGCAGCCCACCTGGAGGAGGGTCCTACAATGAGCAGTTCTTC CASSPPGGGSYNEQFF
NA TRBJ2-3 TRBD1 16 TRBV9 TGTGCCAGCAGCGTGGGCGGGGACAGGGGCACAGATACGCAGTATTTT CASSVGGDRGTDTQYF
NA TRBJ2-7 TRBD1 14 TRBV30 TGTGCCTGGAGTCGGGGCAGGGGGTCGTACGAGCAGTACTTC CAWSRGRGSYEQYF
NA TRBJ2-6 NA 18 TRBV7-8 TGTGCCAGCAGCTCGCCTGATTACCCACAAAGTCGGGCCAACGTCCTGACTTTC CASSSPDYPQSRANVLTF
NA TRBJ2-7 NA 11 TRBV5-1 TGCGCCAGTACGACAGGCTACGAGCAGTACTTC CASTTGYEQYF
NA TRBJ2-2 TRBD2 17 TRBV4-2 TGTGCCAGCAGCCAAAATCCAGCGGGAAAGAACACCGGGGAGCTGTTTTTT CASSQNPAGKNTGELFF
NA TRBJ2-3 NA 14 TRBV7-3 TGTGCCAGCAGCCGGAGTCAGGCCACAGATACGCAGTATTTT CASSRSQATDTQYF
NA TRBJ2-7 TRBD1 14 TRBV5-6 TGTGCCAGCAGCCTCTCGACAGGGAGCTACGAGCAGTACTTC CASSLSTGSYEQYF
NA TRBJ2-7 NA 16 TRBV11-2 TGTGCCAGCAGCTTGAAGGTACTCGTGTCGGGGAACGAGCAGTACTTC CASSLKVLVSGNEQYF
NA TRBJ1-6 TRBD1 15 TRBV5-4 TGTGCCAGCAGCTCCCTGGGACAGGCGAGTTCACCCCTCCACTTT CASSSLGQASSPLHF
NA TRBJ1-3 NA 16 TRBV2 TGTGCCAGCAGTGAACTCCCAGGTGCCTCTGGAAACACCATATATTTT CASSELPGASGNTIYF
NA TRBJ1-2 TRBD1 12 TRBV5-1 TGCGCCAGCATGGGGACAGGGGGAGGCTACACCTTC CASMGTGGGYTF